The 21 T cell receptor beta chains below were found in one sample sequenced in a study of blood T cell repertoires in COVID-19. Repertoires were generated with immunoSEQ multiplex PCR, while TCRdb's copy carries only in-frame clones and drops some. The table includes about 170,000 clones, 80% to 85% detected once. Sample: peripheral blood. The receptors derive from a human donor with acute or convalescent COVID-19. The donor label of this sample is uncertain.

This clone showed up just a few times. The chain recombines TRBV7-2 with TRBJ2-7; 8 bases fit TRBD2. Germline V gives CDR1 SGHTA, CDR2 FQGNSA. This CDR3 region has 16 residues. V was pared by 0 bases and J by 7 bases, with 11 bases of the junction left unmatched. The CDR3 region is CASSLARPAGVGEQYF. CDR3 DNA sequence: TGTGCCAGCAGCTTAGCGCGGCCAGCGGGAGTAGGGGAGCAGTACTTC.

The chain recombines TRBV19 with TRBJ1-5; D uncertain. Germline CDR1 and CDR2: LNHDA and SQIVND (reference sequence). This CDR3 comprises 15 residues. V was clipped by 7 bases and J by 1 base, with 14 bases between them. CDR3 region: CASTPGRGSNQPQHF. CDR3 DNA: TGTGCCAGTACCCCTGGGCGGGGAAGCAATCAGCCCCAGCATTTT.

V and J are TRBV6-5 and TRBJ1-2, with 8 nucleotides matching TRBD1. The CDR3 spans 14 residues. Germline V gene data show CDR1 as MNHEY and CDR2 as SVGAGI. Trimming cost V 7 bases and J 2 bases; bases outside gene matches: 6. CDR3 sequence reads: CASNPGQANYGYTF. In DNA form, the CDR3 reads TGTGCCAGCAACCCGGGACAGGCAAACTATGGCTACACCTTC.

The chain links TRBV7-2 to TRBJ2-2, with 11 bases matching TRBD2. CDR1 SGHTA and CDR2 FQGNSA come from the germline V gene. V shed 4 bases, J shed 2 bases, and the junction held 9 bases outside the gene matches. This CDR3 contains 18 residues. The CDR3 DNA follows: TGTGCCAGCAGCTGGGGACAGGGACTAGCGGCCAACACCGGGGAGCTGTTTTTT. Encoded protein: CASSWGQGLAANTGELFF.

The V call is TRBV27, the J call TRBJ2-7, with 8 bases lining up with TRBD2. The germline V gene has CDR1 MNHEY and CDR2 SMNVEV (reference sequence). This CDR3 contains 15 residues. The ends lost 4 bases at V and 6 bases at J; junction bases unmatched: 11. The CDR3 loop is CASSYPGLGFTEQYF. CDR3 coding DNA: TGTGCCAGCAGTTACCCGGGACTAGGGTTCACCGAGCAGTACTTC.

In its sample, this clone was seen a few times. CDR3: CACTGGYGYTF. The DNA of the CDR3 is TGTGCCTGTACAGGGGGCTATGGCTACACCTTC. J is TRBJ1-2 and V is TRBV30; 8 nucleotides line up with TRBD1. This CDR3 has 11 residues. The V gene's germline CDR1 is GTSNPN and CDR2 SVGIG (reference sequence). The J segment lost 4 bases and the V segment lost 6 bases, leaving 1 base of the junction unmatched.

Here the CDR3 reads CASSRLAGVGIDTQYF. The CDR3 nucleotides are TGTGCCAGTAGTAGACTAGCGGGAGTTGGCATAGATACGCAGTATTTT. J is TRBJ2-3 and V is TRBV19, with TRBD2 matching over 12 bases. The J segment lost 5 bases and the V segment lost 4 bases, leaving 7 bases of the junction unmatched. CDR3 length: 16 amino acids. Germline V gene data show CDR1 as LNHDA and CDR2 as SQIVND (reference sequence).

V gene TRBV19 combines with J gene TRBJ2-3; D not resolved. Germline V gene lookup returns CDR1 LNHDA and CDR2 SQIVND (reference sequence). CDR3 length equals 13 residues. V was shortened by 5 bases and J by 5 bases, with 11 bases between the two germline ends. The CDR3 reads CASSPRSRDTQYF. The DNA for the CDR3 is TGTGCCAGTAGTCCCCGTAGTCGAGATACGCAGTATTTT. The full variable domain, completed using reference TRBV19 and TRBJ2-3, is DGGITQSPKYLFRKEGQNVTLSCEQNLNHDAMYWYRQDPGQGLRLIYYSQIVNDFQKGDIAEGYSVSREKKESFPLTVTSAQKNPTAFYLCASSPRSRDTQYFGPGTRLTVL.

The chain couples TRBV5-6 to TRBJ2-5, with 8 bases that match TRBD2. CDR1 is SGHDT and CDR2 is YYEEEE in the germline V gene. The CDR3 sequence is 13 residues long. Trimming removed 4 bases from V and 4 bases from J; junction bases left unmatched: 3. CDR3 DNA: TGTGCCAGCAGCCCTGCGGGGGGAGAGACCCAGTACTTC. The encoded protein is CASSPAGGETQYF.

The rearrangement joins TRBV5-5 to TRBJ2-3, with TRBD1 matching 7 bases. The germline CDR1 and CDR2 sequences are SGHKS and YYEKEE (reference sequence). The V segment lost 7 bases and the J segment 5 bases; nucleotides outside the gene matches: 16. There are 16 residues in the CDR3. The CDR3 reads CASGHNLQGWRDTQYF. CDR3 sequence (DNA): TGTGCCAGCGGCCACAACTTACAGGGGTGGAGAGATACGCAGTATTTT.

As for this clone: At one end the junction does not follow the germline gene, possibly because of a read error. This chain links TRBV25-1 with TRBJ2-7; 7 bases fit TRBD1. Germline V gene data show CDR1 as MGHDK and CDR2 as SYGVNS. The CDR3 has 11 amino acids. The CDR3 sequence: CASSKTGRIHF. The CDR3 DNA reads as TGTGCCAGCAGTAAGACAGGGAGAATCCATTTC.

In this sample, this clone turned up once. V is TRBV7-9 and J is TRBJ1-1; TRBD1 is a possible D gene (5 bases). Trimming stripped 4 bases from V and 5 bases from J, with 17 bases between. This CDR3 spans 15 amino acids. Germline V CDR1 and CDR2: SEHNR, FQNEAQ (reference sequence). The CDR3 region is CASSSGPGRATEAFF. Here the CDR3 DNA reads TGTGCCAGCAGCTCAGGGCCTGGTAGAGCAACTGAAGCTTTCTTT.

The rearrangement joins TRBV25-1 to TRBJ2-1, with 8 positions matching TRBD2. The V and J ends lost 3 bases and 7 bases, in that order; junction bases with no gene match: 8. This CDR3 has 15 amino acids. Germline V gives CDR1 MGHDK, CDR2 SYGVNS. For the CDR3, the DNA is TGTGCCAGCAGTGACGCTAGCGGGCCCTGGAATGAGCAGTTCTTC. This translates into CASSDASGPWNEQFF.

This clone has a handful of counts. V gene TRBV6-5 combines with J gene TRBJ1-2; no reliable D call. CDR3 size: 13 residues. V lost 5 bases to trimming and J lost 0 bases, with 7 bases between them. Germline CDR1 is MNHEY and CDR2 is SVGAGI. This CDR3 is CASSQTSNYGYTF. In DNA form, the CDR3 reads TGTGCCAGCAGTCAAACTTCTAACTATGGCTACACCTTC.

The J gene is TRBJ1-1, the V gene TRBV5-1; D call uncertain. V shed 4 bases and J shed 3 bases, with 16 bases lying between them. CDR1 and CDR2 (germline): SGHRS, YFSETQ. The length of the CDR3 is 15 residues. CDR3 in amino acids: CASSTLPTSYTEAFF. The CDR3 region has the DNA TGCGCCAGCAGCACTCTCCCCACGTCGTACACTGAAGCTTTCTTT.

This chain connects TRBV7-2 to TRBJ2-3, with 8 bases fitting TRBD2. V lost 1 base, J lost 2 bases, and 2 bases stayed unmatched. This CDR3 spans 15 amino acids. The germline V gene has CDR1 SGHTA and CDR2 FQGNSA. CDR3 protein: CASSLDSGVTDTQYF. The CDR3 DNA reads TGTGCCAGCAGCTTAGATAGCGGGGTCACAGATACGCAGTATTTT.

This chain uses TRBV2 with TRBJ1-5; D unclear. V dropped 8 bases and J dropped 0 bases, with 11 bases sitting between them. The V gene's germline CDR1 is SNHLY and CDR2 FYNNEI. This CDR3 spans 14 amino acids. CDR3 coding DNA: TGTGCCAGCTCGTGGCGGTATAGCAATCAGCCCCAGCATTTT. This codes for CASSWRYSNQPQHF.

The CDR3 bases are TGTGCCAGTAGTTCCCCTAGCGGGACCTACAATGAGCAGTTCTTC. This codes for CASSSPSGTYNEQFF. The gene calls are TRBV19 and TRBJ2-1, with 9 positions matching TRBD2. V dropped 5 bases and J dropped 2; count of bases not matched to a gene: 4. The CDR3 has 15 amino acids. The germline CDR1 and CDR2 sequences are LNHDA and SQIVND (reference sequence).

V and J are TRBV19 and TRBJ1-3; a weak D match, TRBD1 (5 bases). With 3 bases removed from V and 8 bases from J, the gap between germline ends came to 14 bases. Germline V gives CDR1 LNHDA, CDR2 SQIVND (reference sequence). CDR3 size: 14 residues. The CDR3 protein is CASSMAGPGYTIYF. DNA of the CDR3: TGTGCCAGTAGTATGGCGGGGCCGGGATACACCATATATTTT.

V and J are TRBV7-2 and TRBJ1-5, with 8 bases fitting TRBD1. V shed 3 bases, J shed 1 base, and the junction held 2 bases outside the gene matches. Per germline, CDR1 SGHTA and CDR2 FQGNSA. CDR3 length: 15 residues. The CDR3 protein is CASSFDRGSNQPQHF. The CDR3 nucleotides read TGTGCCAGCAGCTTCGACAGGGGAAGCAATCAGCCCCAGCATTTT.

This clone showed up just once. This chain joins TRBV30 and TRBJ2-3; D ambiguous. Trimming cost V 3 bases and J 2 bases, with 12 bases left between them. CDR3 length: 14 amino acids. Germline CDR1 and CDR2: GTSNPN and SVGIG (reference sequence). The DNA for the CDR3 is TGTGCCTGGAGAGAGACTCCCAACACAGATACGCAGTATTTT. Protein sequence: CAWRETPNTDTQYF. The full variable domain, in which reference TRBV30 and TRBJ2-3 provide the parts outside the CDR3, is SQTIHQWPATLVQPVGSPLSLECTVEGTSNPNLYWYRQAAGRGLQLLFYSVGIGQISSEVPQNLSASRPQDRQFILSSKKLLLSDSGFYLCAWRETPNTDTQYFGPGTRLTVL.